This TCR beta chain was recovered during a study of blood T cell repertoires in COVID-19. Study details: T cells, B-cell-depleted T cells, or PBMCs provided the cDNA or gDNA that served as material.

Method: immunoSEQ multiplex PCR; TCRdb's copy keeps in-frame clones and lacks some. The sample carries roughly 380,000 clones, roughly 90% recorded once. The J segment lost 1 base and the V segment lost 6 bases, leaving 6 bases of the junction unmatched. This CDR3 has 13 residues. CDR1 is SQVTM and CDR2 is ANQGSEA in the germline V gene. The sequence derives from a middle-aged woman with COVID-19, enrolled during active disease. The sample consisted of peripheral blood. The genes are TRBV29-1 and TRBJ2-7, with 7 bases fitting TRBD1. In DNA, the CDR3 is TGCAGCGTCGACAGGGATGGGTCCTACGAGCAGTACTTC. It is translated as CSVDRDGSYEQYF.